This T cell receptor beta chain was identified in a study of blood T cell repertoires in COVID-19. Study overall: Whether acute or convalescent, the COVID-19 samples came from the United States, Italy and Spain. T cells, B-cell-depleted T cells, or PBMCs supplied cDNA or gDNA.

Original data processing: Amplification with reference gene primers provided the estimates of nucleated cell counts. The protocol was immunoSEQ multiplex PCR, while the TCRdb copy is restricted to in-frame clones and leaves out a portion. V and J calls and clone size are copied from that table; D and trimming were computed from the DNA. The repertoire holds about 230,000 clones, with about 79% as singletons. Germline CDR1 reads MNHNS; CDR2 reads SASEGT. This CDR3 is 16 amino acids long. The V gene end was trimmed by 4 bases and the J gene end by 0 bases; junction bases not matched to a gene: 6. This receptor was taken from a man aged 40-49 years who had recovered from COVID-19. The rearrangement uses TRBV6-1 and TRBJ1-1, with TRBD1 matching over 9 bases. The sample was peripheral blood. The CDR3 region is CASSGPRQGVNTEAFF. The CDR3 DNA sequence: TGTGCCAGCAGTGGACCCCGACAGGGGGTGAACACTGAAGCTTTCTTT.